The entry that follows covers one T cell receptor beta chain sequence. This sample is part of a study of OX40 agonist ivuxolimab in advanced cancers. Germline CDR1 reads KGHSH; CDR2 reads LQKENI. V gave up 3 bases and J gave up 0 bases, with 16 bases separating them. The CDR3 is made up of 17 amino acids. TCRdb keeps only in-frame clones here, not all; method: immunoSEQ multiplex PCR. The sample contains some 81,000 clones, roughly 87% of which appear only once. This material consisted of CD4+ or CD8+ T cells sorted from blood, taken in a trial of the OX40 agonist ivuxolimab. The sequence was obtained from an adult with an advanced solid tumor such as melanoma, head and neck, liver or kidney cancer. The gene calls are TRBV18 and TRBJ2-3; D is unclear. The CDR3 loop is CASSPLPRAASTDTQYF. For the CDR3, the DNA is TGTGCCAGCTCACCCCTCCCCCGGGCGGCTAGCACAGATACGCAGTATTTT.